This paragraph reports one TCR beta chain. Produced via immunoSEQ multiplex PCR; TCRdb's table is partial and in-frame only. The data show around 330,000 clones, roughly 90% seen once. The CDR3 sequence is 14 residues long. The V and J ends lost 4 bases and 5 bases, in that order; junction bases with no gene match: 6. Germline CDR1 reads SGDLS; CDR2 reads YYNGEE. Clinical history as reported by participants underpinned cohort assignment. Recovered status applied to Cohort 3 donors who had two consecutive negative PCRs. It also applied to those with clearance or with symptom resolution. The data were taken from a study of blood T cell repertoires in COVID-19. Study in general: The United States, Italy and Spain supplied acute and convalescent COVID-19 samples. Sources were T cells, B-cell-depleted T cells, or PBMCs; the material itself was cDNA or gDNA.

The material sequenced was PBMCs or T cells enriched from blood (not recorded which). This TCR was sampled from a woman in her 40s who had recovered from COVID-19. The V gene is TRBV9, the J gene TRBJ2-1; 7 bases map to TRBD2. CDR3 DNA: TGTGCCAGCAGCCCCCGGACTAGGAACAATGAGCAGTTCTTC. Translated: CASSPRTRNNEQFF.